The clone carrying this T cell receptor beta chain came up a few times. These data come from a study of regulatory T cells in long-lasting Graves disease. The CDR3 has 14 amino acids. V gave up 1 base and J gave up 2 bases, with 9 bases separating them. Germline V gene lookup returns CDR1 SGHRS and CDR2 YFSETQ. HTBI primers from iRepertoire and Arm-PCR of CDR3 regions yielded the TCR beta libraries. TCRdb redid the calling of the multiplex PCR reads with MiXCR, one entry per CDR3 protein. This table holds more than 400,000 distinct CDR3 sequences, roughly 17% found once. Time point: newly diagnosed GD, antithyroid drugs for less than 3 months. Scientists built the TCR library using RNA that was extracted from PBMCs. In addition, the sample was reused for a study of T cells in Graves' hyperthyroidism and ophthalmopathy.

The specimen was peripheral blood mononuclear cells (PBMCs), collected at new diagnosis, from a patient treated with antithyroid drugs. The clonotype originates from a woman younger than 45 with Graves disease. The V call is TRBV5-1, the J call TRBJ1-2; D not certain. As DNA, the CDR3 is TGCGCCAGCAGCTTGAACCAGGCAAACTATGGCTACACCTTC. Protein sequence: CASSLNQANYGYTF.